What follows is one T cell receptor beta chain and its context. Its matching antigen is unknown. In the study's own analysis: Because ImmunoSEQ provided only junction sequences with no quality scores, the filtering differed. TCRdb keeps only in-frame clones here, not all; method: immunoSEQ multiplex PCR. For V, J and clone size, that table is used; D and trimming come from the DNA. The table includes about 680,000 clones, 90% to 95% detected once. Naive-designated CD8 cells lacked CD45RO, were positively enriched for CCR7, and omitted terminally differentiated effector memory CD45RA+ cells. The data were obtained in a study of shared clonotypes between healthy human individuals. Overall study context: CD4 naive and memory got three plates each, CD8 naive two, CD8 memory one. Study-wide points: What naive subsets generally showed was a larger estimated richness than memory subsets showed. Since donors were few, the genetic and exposure-history diversity represented was limited.

V gave up 4 bases and J gave up 4 bases; unmatched junction bases: 10. In germline, CDR1 is SGHRS, CDR2 YFSETQ. The CDR3 covers 16 residues. The chain uses TRBV5-1 and TRBJ2-7; TRBD2 matches at 11 bases. The clonotype comes from a man aged 30 to 39 in good health. Sequencing used naive CD8+ T cells sorted from blood. This chain's CDR3 is CASSPQLAGVSYEQYF. Here the CDR3 DNA reads TGCGCCAGCAGCCCCCAACTAGCGGGAGTTTCTTACGAGCAGTACTTC.